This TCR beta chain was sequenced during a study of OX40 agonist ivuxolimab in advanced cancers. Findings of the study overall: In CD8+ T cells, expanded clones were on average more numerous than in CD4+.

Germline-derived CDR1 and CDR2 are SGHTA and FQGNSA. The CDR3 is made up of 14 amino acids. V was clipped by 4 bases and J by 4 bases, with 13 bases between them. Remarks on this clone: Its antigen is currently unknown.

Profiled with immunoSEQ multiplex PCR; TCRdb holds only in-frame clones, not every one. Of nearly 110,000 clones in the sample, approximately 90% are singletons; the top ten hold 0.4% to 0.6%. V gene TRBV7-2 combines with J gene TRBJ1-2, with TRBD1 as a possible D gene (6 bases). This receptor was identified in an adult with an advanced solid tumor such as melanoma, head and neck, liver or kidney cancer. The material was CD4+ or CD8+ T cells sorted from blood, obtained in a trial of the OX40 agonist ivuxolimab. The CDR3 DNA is TGTGCCAGCAGCTACAGGGAGGGAAGCTATGGCTACACCTTC. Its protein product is CASSYREGSYGYTF.